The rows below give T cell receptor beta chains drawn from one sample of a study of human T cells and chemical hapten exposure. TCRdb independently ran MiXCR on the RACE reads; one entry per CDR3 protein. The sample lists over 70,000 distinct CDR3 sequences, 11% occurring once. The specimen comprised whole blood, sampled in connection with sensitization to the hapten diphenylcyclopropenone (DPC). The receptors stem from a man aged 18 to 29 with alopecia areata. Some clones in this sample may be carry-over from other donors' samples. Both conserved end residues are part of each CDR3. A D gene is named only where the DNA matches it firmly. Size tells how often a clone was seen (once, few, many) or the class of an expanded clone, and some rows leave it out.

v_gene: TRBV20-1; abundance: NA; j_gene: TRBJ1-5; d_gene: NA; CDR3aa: CSAGGAAQHF
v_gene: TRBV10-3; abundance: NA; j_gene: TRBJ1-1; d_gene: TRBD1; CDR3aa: CAISEPTGPEAFF
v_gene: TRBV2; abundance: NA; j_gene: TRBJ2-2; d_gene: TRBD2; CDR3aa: CASRQTSGGISAGELFF
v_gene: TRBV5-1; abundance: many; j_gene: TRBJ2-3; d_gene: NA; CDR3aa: CASSLSDYTYTDTQYF
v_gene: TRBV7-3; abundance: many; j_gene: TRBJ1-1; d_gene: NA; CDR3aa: CASSSGPNTEAFF
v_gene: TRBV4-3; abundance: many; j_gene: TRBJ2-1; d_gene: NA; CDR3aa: CASSPGRRDTIRRSSYNEQFF
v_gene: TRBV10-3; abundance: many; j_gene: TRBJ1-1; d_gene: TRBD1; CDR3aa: CAIRPQGSGNTEAFF
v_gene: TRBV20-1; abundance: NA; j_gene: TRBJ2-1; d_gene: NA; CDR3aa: CSAPRHADNEQFF
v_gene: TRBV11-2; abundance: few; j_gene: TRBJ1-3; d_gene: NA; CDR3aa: CASSLEEATYSGNTIYF
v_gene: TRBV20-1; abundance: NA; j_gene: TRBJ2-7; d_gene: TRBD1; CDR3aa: CSPRQGSDEQYF
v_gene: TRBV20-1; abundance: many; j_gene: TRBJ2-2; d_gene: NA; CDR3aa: CSARDEEGGHTGELFF
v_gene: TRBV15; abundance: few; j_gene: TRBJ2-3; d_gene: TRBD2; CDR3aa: CATSRGRGSGGARDTQYF
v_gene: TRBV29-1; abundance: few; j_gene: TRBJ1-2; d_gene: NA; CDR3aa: CSVERPEVRDPHYGYTF
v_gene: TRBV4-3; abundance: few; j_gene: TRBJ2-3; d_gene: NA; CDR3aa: CASSLQVGRTDTQYF
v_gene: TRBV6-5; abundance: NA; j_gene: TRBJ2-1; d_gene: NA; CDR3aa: CASSRRGGIPYIEQFF
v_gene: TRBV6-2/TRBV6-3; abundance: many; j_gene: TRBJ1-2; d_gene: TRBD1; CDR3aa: CASSPPQGQGGGYTF
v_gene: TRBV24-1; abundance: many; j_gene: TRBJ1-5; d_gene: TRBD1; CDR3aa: CATSKGTGNQPQHF
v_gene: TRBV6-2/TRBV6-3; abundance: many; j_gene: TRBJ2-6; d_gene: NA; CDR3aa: CASSYKAVSGANVLTF
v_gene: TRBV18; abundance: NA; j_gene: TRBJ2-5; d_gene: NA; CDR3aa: CASSPFPGLGQETQYF
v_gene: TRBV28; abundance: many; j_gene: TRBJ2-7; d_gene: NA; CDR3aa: CASSFVTATYEQYF
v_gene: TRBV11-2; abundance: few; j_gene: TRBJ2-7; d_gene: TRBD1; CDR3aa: CASSLDLFTGGFYEQYF
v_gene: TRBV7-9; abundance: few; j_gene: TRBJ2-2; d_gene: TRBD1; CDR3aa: CASSIEGGNTGELFF
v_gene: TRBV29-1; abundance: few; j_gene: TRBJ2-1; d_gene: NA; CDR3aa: CSVNYNEQFF
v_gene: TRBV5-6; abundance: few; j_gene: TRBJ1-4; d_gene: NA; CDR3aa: CASSRETGTSEGHEKLFF
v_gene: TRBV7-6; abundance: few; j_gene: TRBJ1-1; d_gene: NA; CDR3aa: CASSRAKGGGTEAFF
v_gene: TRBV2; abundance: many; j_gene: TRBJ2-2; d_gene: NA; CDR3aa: CASSERGFTGELFF
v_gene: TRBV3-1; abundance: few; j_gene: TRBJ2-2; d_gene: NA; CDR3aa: CASSLTTAGELFF
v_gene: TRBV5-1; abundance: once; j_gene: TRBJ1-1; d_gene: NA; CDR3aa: CASSKDPWRYTEAFF
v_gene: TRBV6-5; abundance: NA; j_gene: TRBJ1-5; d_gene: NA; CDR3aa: CASSNTGSSQPQHF
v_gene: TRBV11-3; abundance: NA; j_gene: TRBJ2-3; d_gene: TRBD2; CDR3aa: CASSLGPSGGTDTQYF
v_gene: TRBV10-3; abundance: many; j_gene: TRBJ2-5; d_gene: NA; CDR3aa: CAISHYSSAKETQYF
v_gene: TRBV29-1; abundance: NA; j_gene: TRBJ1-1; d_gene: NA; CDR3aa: CSGVGGIPTEAFF
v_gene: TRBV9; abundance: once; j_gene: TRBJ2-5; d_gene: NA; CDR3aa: CASSVAPIQQETQYF
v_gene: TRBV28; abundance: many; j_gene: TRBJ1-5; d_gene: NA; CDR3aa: CASKGGNQPQHF
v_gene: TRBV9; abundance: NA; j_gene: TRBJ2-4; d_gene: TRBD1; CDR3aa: CASSAPPGGQNIQYF
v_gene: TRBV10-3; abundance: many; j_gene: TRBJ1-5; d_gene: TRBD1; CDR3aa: CAIRGQANQPQHF
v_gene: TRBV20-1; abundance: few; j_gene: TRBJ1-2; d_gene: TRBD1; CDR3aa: CSASADRGLLYGYTF
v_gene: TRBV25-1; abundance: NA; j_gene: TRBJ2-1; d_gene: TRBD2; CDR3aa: CASSASGGMYNEQFF
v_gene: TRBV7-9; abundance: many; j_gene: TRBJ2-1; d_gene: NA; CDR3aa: CASSLRWGAGTGEQFF
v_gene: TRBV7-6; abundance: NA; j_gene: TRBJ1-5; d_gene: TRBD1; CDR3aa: CASSLRTGFYSNQPQHF
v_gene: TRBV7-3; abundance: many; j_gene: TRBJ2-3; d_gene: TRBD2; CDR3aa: CASGETSGGTDTQYF
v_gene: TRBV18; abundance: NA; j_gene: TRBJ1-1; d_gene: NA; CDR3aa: CASSPGDGVPFF
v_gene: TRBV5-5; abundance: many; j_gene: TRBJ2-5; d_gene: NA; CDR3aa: CASSFTDFGTQYF
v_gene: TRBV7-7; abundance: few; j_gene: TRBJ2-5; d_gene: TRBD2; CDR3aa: CASSPGSGGETQYF
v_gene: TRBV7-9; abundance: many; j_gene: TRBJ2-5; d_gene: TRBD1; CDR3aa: CASSSGQGVRETQYF
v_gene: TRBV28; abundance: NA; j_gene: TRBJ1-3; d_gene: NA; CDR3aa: CASTFPSGNTIYF
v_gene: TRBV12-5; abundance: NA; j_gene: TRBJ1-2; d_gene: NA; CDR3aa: CASGLEDYGYTF